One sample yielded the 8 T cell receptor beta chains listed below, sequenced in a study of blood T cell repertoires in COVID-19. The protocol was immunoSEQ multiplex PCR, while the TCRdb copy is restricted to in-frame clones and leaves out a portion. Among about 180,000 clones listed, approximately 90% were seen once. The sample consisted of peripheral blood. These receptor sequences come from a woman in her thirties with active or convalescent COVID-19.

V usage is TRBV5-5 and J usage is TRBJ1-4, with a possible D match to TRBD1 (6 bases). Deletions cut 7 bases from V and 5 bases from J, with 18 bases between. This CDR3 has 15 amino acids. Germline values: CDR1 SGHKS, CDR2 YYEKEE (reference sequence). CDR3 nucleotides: TGTGCCAGCTCAGGCGGGGGCCTTACCAATGAAAAACTGTTTTTT. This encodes CASSGGGLTNEKLFF. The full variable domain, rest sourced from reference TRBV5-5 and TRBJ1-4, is DAGVTQSPTHLIKTRGQQVTLRCSPISGHKSVSWYQQVLGQGPQFIFQYYEKEERGRGNFPDRFSARQFPNYSSELNVNALLLGDSALYLCASSGGGLTNEKLFFGSGTQLSVL.

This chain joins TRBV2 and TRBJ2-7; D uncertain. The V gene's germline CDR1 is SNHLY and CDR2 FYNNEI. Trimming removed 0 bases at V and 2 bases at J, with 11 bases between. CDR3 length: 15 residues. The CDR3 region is CASSEAQAGAYEQYF. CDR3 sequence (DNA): TGTGCCAGCAGTGAAGCGCAGGCAGGCGCCTACGAGCAGTACTTC.

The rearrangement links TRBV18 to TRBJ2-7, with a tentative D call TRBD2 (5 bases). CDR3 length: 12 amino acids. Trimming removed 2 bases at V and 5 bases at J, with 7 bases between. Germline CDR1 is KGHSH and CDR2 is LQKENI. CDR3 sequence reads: CASSPGRDEQYF. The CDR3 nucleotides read TGTGCCAGCTCACCAGGGAGAGACGAGCAGTACTTC.

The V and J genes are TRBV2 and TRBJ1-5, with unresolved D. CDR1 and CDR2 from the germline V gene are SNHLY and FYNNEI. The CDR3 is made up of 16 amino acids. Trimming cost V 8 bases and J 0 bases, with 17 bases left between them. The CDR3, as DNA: TGTGCCAGCGCCGGAGGCACCACATATAGCAATCAGCCCCAGCATTTT. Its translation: CASAGGTTYSNQPQHF.

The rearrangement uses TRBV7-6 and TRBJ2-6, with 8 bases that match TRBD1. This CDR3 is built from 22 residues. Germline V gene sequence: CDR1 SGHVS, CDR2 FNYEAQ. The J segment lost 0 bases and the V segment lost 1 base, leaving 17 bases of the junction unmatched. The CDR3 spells CASSLGTTGLDRAYSGANVLTF. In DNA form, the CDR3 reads TGTGCCAGCAGCTTAGGTACCACTGGGTTGGACAGGGCTTACTCTGGGGCCAACGTCCTGACTTTC.

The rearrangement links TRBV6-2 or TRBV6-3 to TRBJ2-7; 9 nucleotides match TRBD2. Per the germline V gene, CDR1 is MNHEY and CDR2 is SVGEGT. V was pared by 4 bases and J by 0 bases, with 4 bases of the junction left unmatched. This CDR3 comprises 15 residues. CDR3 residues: CASSSTSGISYEQYF. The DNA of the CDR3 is TGTGCCAGCAGTTCGACTAGCGGTATCTCCTACGAGCAGTACTTC.

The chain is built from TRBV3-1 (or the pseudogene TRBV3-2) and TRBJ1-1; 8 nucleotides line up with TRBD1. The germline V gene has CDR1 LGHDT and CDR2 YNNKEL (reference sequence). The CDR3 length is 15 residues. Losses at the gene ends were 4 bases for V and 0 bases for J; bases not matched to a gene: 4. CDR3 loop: CASSPRDRLNTEAFF. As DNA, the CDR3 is TGTGCCAGCAGCCCACGGGACAGGTTGAACACTGAAGCTTTCTTT.

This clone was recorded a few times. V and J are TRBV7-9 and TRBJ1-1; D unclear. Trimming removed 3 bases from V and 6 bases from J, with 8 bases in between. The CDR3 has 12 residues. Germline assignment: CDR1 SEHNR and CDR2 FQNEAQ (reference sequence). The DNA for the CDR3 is TGTGCCAGCAGCTTGTCCCTTTCTGAAGCTTTCTTT. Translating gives CASSLSLSEAFF.